This entry is about one TCR beta chain. The data derive from a study of blood T cell repertoires in COVID-19. CDR1 and CDR2 (germline): MNHEY, SMNVEV (reference sequence). This CDR3 region has 14 residues. The ends were cut back, 6 bases at V and 5 bases at J, with 14 bases in the middle. The repertoire was sequenced with immunoSEQ multiplex PCR; TCRdb's copy has only in-frame clones and lacks some. The sample comprises 250,000 or so clones, 65% to 90% of which are singletons, and about 1.7% rests with the top ten. Input material: PBMCs or T cells enriched from blood (not recorded which). The chain uses TRBV27 and TRBJ1-5; unclear D gene. This clonotype originated in a man aged 40-50 years who had recovered from COVID-19. This CDR3 reads CASSAKQYDQPQHF. Written as DNA, the CDR3 is TGTGCCAGCAGCGCGAAACAGTATGATCAGCCCCAGCATTTT.